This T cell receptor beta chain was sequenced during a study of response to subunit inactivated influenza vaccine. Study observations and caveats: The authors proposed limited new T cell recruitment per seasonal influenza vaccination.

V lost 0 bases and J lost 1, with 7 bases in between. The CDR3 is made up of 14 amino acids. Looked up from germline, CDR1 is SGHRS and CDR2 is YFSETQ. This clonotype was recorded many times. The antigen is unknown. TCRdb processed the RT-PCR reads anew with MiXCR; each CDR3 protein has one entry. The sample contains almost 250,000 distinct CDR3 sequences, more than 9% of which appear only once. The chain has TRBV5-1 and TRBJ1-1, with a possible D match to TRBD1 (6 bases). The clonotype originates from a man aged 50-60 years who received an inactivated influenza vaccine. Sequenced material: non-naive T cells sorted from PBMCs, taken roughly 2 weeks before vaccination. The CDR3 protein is CASSLVQGNTEAFF. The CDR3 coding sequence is TGCGCCAGCAGCTTGGTACAGGGGAACACTGAAGCTTTCTTT.